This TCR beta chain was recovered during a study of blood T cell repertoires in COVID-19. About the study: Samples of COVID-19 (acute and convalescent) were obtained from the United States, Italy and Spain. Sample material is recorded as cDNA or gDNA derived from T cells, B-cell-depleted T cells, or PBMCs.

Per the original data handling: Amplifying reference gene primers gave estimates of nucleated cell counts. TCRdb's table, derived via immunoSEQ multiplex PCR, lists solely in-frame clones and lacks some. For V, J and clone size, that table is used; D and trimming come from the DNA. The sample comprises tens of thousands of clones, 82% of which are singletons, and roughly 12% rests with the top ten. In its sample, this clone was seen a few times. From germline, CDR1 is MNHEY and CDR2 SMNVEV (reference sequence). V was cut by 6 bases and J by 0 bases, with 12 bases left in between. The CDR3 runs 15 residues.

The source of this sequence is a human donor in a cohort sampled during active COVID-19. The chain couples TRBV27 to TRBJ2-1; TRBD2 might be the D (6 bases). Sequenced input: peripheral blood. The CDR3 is CASRGGTSSYNEQFF. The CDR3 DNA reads TGTGCCAGCAGGGGAGGAACTAGCTCCTACAATGAGCAGTTCTTC.